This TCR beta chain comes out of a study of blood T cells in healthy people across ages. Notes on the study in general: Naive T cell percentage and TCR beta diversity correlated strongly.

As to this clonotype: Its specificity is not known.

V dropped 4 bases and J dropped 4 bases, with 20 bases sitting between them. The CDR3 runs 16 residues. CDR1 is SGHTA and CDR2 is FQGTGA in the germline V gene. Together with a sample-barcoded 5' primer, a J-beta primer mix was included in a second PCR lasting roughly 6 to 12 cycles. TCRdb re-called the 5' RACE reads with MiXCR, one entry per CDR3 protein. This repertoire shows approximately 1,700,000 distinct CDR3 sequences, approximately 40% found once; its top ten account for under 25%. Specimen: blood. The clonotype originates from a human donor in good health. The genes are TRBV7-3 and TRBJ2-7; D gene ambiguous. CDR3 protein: CASSSFRRRKEYEQYF. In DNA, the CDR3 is TGTGCCAGCAGCTCCTTTAGACGGAGAAAGGAGTACGAGCAGTACTTC.